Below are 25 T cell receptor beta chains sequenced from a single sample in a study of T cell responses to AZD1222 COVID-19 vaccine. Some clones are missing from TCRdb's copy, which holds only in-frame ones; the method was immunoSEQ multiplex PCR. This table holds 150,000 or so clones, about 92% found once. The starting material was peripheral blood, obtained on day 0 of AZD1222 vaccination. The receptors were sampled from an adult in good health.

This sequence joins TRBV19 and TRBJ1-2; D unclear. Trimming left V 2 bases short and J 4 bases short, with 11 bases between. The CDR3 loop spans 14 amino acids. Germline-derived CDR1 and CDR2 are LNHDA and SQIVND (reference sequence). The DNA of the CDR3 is TGTGCCAGTAGTATATACTTCGGGCCCTATGGCTACACCTTC. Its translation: CASSIYFGPYGYTF.

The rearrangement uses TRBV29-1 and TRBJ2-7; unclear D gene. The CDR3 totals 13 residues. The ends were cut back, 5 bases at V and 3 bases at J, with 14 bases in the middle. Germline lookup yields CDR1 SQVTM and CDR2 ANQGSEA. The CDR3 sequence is CSVTPDMDYEQYF. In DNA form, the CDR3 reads TGCAGCGTTACGCCAGATATGGACTACGAGCAGTACTTC.

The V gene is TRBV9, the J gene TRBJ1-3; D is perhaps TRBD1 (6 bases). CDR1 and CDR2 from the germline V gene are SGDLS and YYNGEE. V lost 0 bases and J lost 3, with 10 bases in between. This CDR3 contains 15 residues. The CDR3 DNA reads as TGTGCCAGCAGCGTAGAGACAGGCGTTGGAAACACCATATATTTT. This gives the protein CASSVETGVGNTIYF.

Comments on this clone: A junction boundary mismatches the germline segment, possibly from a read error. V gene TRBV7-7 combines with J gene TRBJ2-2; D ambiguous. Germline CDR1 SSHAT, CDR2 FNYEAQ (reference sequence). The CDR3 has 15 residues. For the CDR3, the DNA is TGTGCTAGCAGCGTACTCCAACCTGGCACCGGGGAGCTGTTTTTT. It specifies CASSVLQPGTGELFF.

The CDR3 loop is CASSSFGQSATEAFF. CDR3 sequence (DNA): TGTGCCAGCAGCTCGTTCGGACAGTCTGCCACTGAAGCTTTCTTT. The J gene is TRBJ1-1, the V gene TRBV7-9, with D perhaps matching TRBD1 (6 bases). This CDR3 comprises 15 residues. CDR1 and CDR2 from the germline V gene are SEHNR and FQNEAQ (reference sequence). Trimming stripped 4 bases from V and 4 bases from J, with 16 bases between. The variable domain in full, with the rest retrieved from reference TRBV7-9 and TRBJ1-1, is DTGVSQNPRHKITKRGQNVTFRCDPISEHNRLYWYRQTLGQGPEFLTYFQNEAQLEKSRLLSDRFSAERPKGSFSTLEIQRTEQGDSAMYLCASSSFGQSATEAFFGQGTRLTVV.

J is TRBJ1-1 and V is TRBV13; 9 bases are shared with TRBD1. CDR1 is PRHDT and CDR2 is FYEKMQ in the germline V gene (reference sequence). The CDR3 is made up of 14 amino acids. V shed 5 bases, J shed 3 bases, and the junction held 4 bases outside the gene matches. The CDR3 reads CASSDNRGHTEAFF. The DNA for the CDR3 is TGTGCCAGCAGCGACAACAGGGGGCACACTGAAGCTTTCTTT.

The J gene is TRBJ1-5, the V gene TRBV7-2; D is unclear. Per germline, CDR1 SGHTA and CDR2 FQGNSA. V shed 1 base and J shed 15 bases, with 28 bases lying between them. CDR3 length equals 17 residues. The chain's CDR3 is CASSLDLSGRTVSPVHF. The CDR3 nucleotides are TGTGCCAGCAGCTTAGATCTGTCCGGCAGGACTGTTTCACCTGTGCATTTT.

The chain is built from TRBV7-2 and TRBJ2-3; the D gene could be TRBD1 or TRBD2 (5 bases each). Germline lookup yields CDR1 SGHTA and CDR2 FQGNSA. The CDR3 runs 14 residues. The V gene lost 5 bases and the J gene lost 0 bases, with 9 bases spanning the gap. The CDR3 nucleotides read TGTGCCAGCAGCGAGGGGTTTAGCACAGATACGCAGTATTTT. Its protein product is CASSEGFSTDTQYF.

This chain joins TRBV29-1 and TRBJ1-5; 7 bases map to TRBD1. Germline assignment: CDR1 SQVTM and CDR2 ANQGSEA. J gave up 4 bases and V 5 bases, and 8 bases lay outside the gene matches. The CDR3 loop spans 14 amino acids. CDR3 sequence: CSVYWDSPNQPQHF. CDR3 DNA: TGCAGCGTTTATTGGGACAGCCCTAATCAGCCCCAGCATTTT.

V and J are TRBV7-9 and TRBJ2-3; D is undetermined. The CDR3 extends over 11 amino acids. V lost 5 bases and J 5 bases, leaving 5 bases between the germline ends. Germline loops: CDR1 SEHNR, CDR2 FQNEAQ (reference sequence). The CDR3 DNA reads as TGTGCCAGCAGCCCGTTAGATACGCAGTATTTT. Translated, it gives CASSPLDTQYF.

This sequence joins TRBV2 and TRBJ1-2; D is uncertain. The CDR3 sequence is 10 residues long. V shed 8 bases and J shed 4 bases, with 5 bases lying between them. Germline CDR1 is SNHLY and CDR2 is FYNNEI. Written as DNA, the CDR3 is TGTGCCAGCGAGAGCTATGGCTACACCTTC. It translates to CASESYGYTF.

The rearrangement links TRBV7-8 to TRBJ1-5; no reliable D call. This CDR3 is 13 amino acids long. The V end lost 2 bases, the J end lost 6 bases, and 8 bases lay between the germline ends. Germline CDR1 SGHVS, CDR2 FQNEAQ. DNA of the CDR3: TGTGCCAGCAGCTTACAGACGAGTCAGCCCCAGCATTTT. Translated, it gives CASSLQTSQPQHF.

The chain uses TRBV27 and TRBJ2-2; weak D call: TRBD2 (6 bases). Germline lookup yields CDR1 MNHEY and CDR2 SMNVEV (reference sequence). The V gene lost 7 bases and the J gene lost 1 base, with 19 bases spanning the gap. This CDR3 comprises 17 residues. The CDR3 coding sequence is TGTGCCAGCACCCTTTTGCGGGGTAGTAAGAACACCGGGGAGCTGTTTTTT. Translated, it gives CASTLLRGSKNTGELFF.

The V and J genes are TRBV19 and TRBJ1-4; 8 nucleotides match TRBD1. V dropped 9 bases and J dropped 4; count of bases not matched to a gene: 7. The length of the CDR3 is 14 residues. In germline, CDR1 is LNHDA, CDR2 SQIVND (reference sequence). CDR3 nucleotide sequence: TGTGCCAGCGAAGACAGGGGACTTAATGAAAAACTGTTTTTT. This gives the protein CASEDRGLNEKLFF.

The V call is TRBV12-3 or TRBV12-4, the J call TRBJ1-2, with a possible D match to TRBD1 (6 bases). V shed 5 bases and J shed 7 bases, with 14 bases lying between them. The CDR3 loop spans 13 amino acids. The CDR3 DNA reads TGTGCCAGCAGTAACAGGGTGTTGGCTGGCTACACCTTC. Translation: CASSNRVLAGYTF.

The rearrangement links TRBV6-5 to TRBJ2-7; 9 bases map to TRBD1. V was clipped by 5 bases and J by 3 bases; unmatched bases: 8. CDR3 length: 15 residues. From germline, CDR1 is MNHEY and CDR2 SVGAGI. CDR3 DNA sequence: TGTGCCAGCAGTCGTGGAACAGGGGGCCTCTACGAGCAGTACTTC. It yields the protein CASSRGTGGLYEQYF.

CDR3 DNA sequence: TGTGCCAGCAGTTACTCGAATTTGGGGAACTATGGCTACACCTTC. The encoded protein is CASSYSNLGNYGYTF. This chain uses TRBV6-5 with TRBJ1-2; D remains ambiguous. The CDR3 is 15 amino acids. V was cut by 0 bases and J by 2 bases, with 10 bases left in between. CDR1 MNHEY and CDR2 SVGAGI come from the germline V gene.

The CDR3 protein is CASKLNRVFYEQYF. In DNA, the CDR3 is TGTGCCAGCAAGCTAAACCGGGTTTTCTACGAGCAGTACTTC. The rearrangement joins TRBV2 to TRBJ2-7; D uncertain. The CDR3 is made up of 14 amino acids. Germline V gives CDR1 SNHLY, CDR2 FYNNEI. V gave up 7 bases and J gave up 3 bases, with 16 bases separating them.

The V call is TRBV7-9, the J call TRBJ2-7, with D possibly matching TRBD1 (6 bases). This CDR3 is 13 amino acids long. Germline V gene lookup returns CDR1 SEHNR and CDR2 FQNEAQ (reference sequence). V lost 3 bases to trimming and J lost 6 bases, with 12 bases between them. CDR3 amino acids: CASSLGDIFEQYF. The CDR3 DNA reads TGTGCCAGCAGCTTGGGGGACATTTTCGAGCAGTACTTC.

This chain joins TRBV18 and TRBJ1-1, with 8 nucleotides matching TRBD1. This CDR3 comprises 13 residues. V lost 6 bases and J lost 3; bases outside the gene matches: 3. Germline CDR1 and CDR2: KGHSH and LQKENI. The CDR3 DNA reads TGTGCCAGCTCTGAGGGACAGGACACTGAAGCTTTCTTT. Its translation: CASSEGQDTEAFF.

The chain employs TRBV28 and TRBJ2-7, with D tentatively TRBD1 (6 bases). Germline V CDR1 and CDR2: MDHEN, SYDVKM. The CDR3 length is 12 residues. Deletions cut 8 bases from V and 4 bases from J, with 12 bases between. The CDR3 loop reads CASQPQGYEQYF. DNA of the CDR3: TGTGCCAGCCAACCACAGGGTTACGAGCAGTACTTC.

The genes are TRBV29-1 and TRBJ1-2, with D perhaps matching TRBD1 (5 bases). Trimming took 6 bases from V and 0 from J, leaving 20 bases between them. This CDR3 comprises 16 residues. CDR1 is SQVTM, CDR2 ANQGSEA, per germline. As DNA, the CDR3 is TGCAGCGTCCCCGGATTCGGGCGGGGGTCTAACTATGGCTACACCTTC. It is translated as CSVPGFGRGSNYGYTF.

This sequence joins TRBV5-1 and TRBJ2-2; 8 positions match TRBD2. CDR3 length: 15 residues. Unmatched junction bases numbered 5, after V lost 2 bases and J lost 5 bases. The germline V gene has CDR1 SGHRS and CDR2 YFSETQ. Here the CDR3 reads CASSFSGEGTGELFF. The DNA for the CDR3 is TGCGCCAGCAGCTTTAGCGGGGAGGGGACCGGGGAGCTGTTTTTT.

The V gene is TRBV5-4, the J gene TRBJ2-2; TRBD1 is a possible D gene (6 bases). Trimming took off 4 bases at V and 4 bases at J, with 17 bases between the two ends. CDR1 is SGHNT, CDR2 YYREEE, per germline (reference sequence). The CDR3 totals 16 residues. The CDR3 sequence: CASSGGQSSGTGELFF. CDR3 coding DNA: TGTGCCAGCAGCGGAGGACAGAGTTCGGGCACCGGGGAGCTGTTTTTT.

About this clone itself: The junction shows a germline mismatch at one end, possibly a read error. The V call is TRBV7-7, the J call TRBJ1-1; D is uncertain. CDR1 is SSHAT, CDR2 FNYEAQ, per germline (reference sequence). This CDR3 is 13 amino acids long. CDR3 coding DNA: TGTGCTAGCAGCTTAGCCCTCGATAGTGAAGCTTTCTTT. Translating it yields CASSLALDSEAFF.